Presented here are 6 T cell receptor beta chains from one specimen sequenced in a study of OX40 agonist ivuxolimab in advanced cancers. Libraries were made using the immunoSEQ multiplex PCR assay. What TCRdb holds here is the immuneACCESS table cut down to in-frame rearrangements. Part of the clones is not present; checked against another copy, under half of the missing clones reflect an unresolved V gene, and the others are unexplained. The sample records about 20,000 clones, roughly 90% of which are singletons. The ten largest clones add up to 16% of the sample. This specimen was CD4+ or CD8+ T cells sorted from blood, taken in a trial of the OX40 agonist ivuxolimab. The receptors shown here come from an adult with an advanced solid tumor such as melanoma, head and neck, liver or kidney cancer.

The J gene is TRBJ2-5, the V gene TRBV6-5, with D unclear. Trimming cost V 6 bases and J 0 bases, with 11 bases left between them. The CDR3 totals 14 residues. Per the germline V gene, CDR1 is MNHEY and CDR2 is SVGAGI. The CDR3 sequence: CASSRLSHQETQYF. The CDR3 DNA is TGTGCCAGCAGCCGTCTGTCCCACCAAGAGACCCAGTACTTC.

This clone was picked up one time. This chain connects TRBV4-2 to TRBJ2-2; TRBD1 agrees at 9 bases. J gave up 1 base and V 4 bases, and 4 bases lay outside the gene matches. The CDR3 has 16 residues. Germline CDR1 reads LGHNA; CDR2 reads YNFKEQ. The CDR3 protein is CASSLRQGVNTGELFF. As DNA, the CDR3 is TGTGCCAGCAGCCTGCGACAGGGGGTGAACACCGGGGAGCTGTTTTTT.

This chain uses TRBV29-1 with TRBJ1-2; D gene unclear. The CDR3 contains 12 residues. The ends were cut back, 5 bases at V and 1 base at J, with 8 bases in the middle. The V gene's germline CDR1 is SQVTM and CDR2 ANQGSEA. The CDR3, as DNA: TGCAGCGTTAACGTCGGTAACTATGGCTACACCTTC. Protein product: CSVNVGNYGYTF. Together with reference TRBV29-1 and TRBJ1-2, the CDR3 gives the full variable domain: SAVISQKPSRDICQRGTSLTIQCQVDSQVTMMFWYRQQPGQSLTLIATANQGSEATYESGFVIDKFPISRPNLTFSTLTVSNMSPEDSSIYLCSVNVGNYGYTFGSGTRLTVV.

V usage is TRBV19 and J usage is TRBJ1-1; no clear D. The V end was cut by 5 bases, the J end by 0 bases, with 13 bases between. This CDR3 region has 15 residues. CDR1 LNHDA and CDR2 SQIVND come from the germline V gene (reference sequence). In nucleotides, the CDR3 is TGTGCCAGTAGTCAGTCCCGGATATTGAACACTGAAGCTTTCTTT. Encoded protein: CASSQSRILNTEAFF.

This chain connects TRBV6-5 to TRBJ2-2, with D tentatively TRBD1 (5 bases). Looked up from germline, CDR1 is MNHEY and CDR2 is SVGAGI. CDR3 length: 13 amino acids. Deletions cut 8 bases from V and 3 bases from J, with 10 bases between. The CDR3 is CASPTADTGELFF. The CDR3 DNA is TGTGCCAGCCCGACAGCAGACACCGGGGAGCTGTTTTTT.

This clone was found once. Here the CDR3 reads CASSWQENYGYTF. The CDR3 DNA follows: TGCGCCAGCAGCTGGCAGGAGAACTATGGCTACACCTTC. The rearrangement links TRBV5-1 to TRBJ1-2; D uncertain. CDR1 is SGHRS and CDR2 is YFSETQ in the germline V gene. Trimming shortened V by 3 bases and J by 2 bases, and 8 bases separated the two germline ends. This CDR3 has 13 amino acids.